This T cell receptor (beta chain) stems from a study of T cells after posttransplantation cyclophosphamide. Cells defined as naive were viable CD3+CD4+ or CD3+CD8+ and CCR7+CD45RA+CD45RO-CD95-CD27+CD28+. The germline V and J ends were trimmed by 2 bases and 8 bases, with 9 bases remaining between them. Germline-derived CDR1 and CDR2 are SEHNR and FQNEAQ (reference sequence). The CDR3 loop spans 12 amino acids. Here immunoSEQ multiplex PCR was the method, and the copy in TCRdb shows in-frame clones only, minus some. The sample lists roughly 30,000 clones, roughly 91% occurring once. The sequence was collected from a man aged 25-45 years in good health and a related stem cell transplant donor. This rearrangement joins TRBV7-9 to TRBJ1-1; no reliable D call. The specimen sequenced was naive CD4+ T cells sorted from blood. The CDR3 sequence: CASSLLQKEAFF. The CDR3, as DNA: TGTGCCAGCAGCTTACTCCAGAAAGAAGCTTTCTTT.